This T cell receptor beta chain was sequenced for a study of shared clonotypes between healthy human individuals. Donors comprised healthy HIV-negative adults lacking recent acute infections or vaccinations. The donors were all Caucasian adults (living in Nashville, Tennessee). Germline-derived CDR1 and CDR2 are MDHEN and SYDVKM. J lost 0 bases, V lost 6 bases, and 7 bases had no gene match. The CDR3 length is 17 residues. Assay: immunoSEQ multiplex PCR; the TCRdb copy retains only in-frame clones and omits some. Altogether 730,000 or so clones are present, roughly 70% being singletons, with the ten largest covering roughly 1.8%.

The sequence derives from a woman under 40 in good health. The rearrangement uses TRBV28 and TRBJ2-3; 12 bases are shared with TRBD2. The specimen was memory CD4+ T cells sorted from blood. The subset here: CD45RA-negative fraction. The CDR3 protein is CASSPTSGRTSTDTQYF. The CDR3 DNA follows: TGTGCCAGCAGCCCAACTAGCGGGAGGACAAGCACAGATACGCAGTATTTT.